Listed here are 17 T cell receptor beta chains from one sample, sequenced in a study of PD-L1 blockade in urothelial cancer. Measured with immunoSEQ multiplex PCR; TCRdb has only the in-frame clones, and not every one. The sample has some 56,000 clones; about 80% are singletons. Time point here: pretreatment peripheral blood. Sequencing used PBMCs, obtained around atezolizumab (anti-PD-L1) treatment. All receptors come from a man aged 45-65 years with urothelial cancer.

The rearrangement joins TRBV7-9 to TRBJ2-5, with 7 positions matching TRBD2. The CDR3 runs 12 residues. CDR1 is SEHNR and CDR2 is FQNEAQ in the germline V gene (reference sequence). V was clipped by 5 bases and J by 4 bases; unmatched bases: 1. The CDR3 spells CASSPSGETQYF. CDR3 nucleotide sequence: TGTGCCAGCAGCCCTAGCGGAGAGACCCAGTACTTC.

This CDR3 is CASSLLWAGREETQYF. The CDR3 nucleotides read TGCGCCAGCAGCTTGCTTTGGGCAGGGAGGGAGGAGACCCAGTACTTC. The V gene is TRBV5-1, the J gene TRBJ2-5; the match to TRBD2 covers 7 bases. V was pared by 1 base and J by 5 bases, with 11 bases of the junction left unmatched. The germline CDR1 and CDR2 sequences are SGHRS and YFSETQ. CDR3 length equals 16 residues. Together with reference TRBV5-1 and TRBJ2-5, the CDR3 gives the full variable domain: KAGVTQTPRYLIKTRGQQVTLSCSPISGHRSVSWYQQTPGQGLQFLFEYFSETQRNKGNFPGRFSGRQFSNSRSEMNVSTLELGDSALYLCASSLLWAGREETQYFGPGTRLLVL.

The J gene is TRBJ2-5, the V gene TRBV6-5; a weak D match, TRBD2 (6 bases). Germline V gene sequence: CDR1 MNHEY, CDR2 SVGAGI. This CDR3 is built from 11 residues. Trimming stripped 6 bases from V and 5 bases from J, with 7 bases between. CDR3 loop: CASSRGETQYF. CDR3 bases: TGTGCCAGCAGCCGGGGGGAGACCCAGTACTTC.

The rearrangement links TRBV5-1 to TRBJ2-6; D not certain. Germline assignment: CDR1 SGHRS and CDR2 YFSETQ. Trimming took 6 bases from V and 0 from J, leaving 13 bases between them. This CDR3 spans 16 amino acids. The CDR3: CASTLQWSSGANVLTF. The CDR3 DNA is TGCGCCAGCACCCTCCAGTGGTCCTCTGGGGCCAACGTCCTGACTTTC.

This chain uses TRBV5-4 with TRBJ2-1, with 9 bases aligning to TRBD2. Trimming at V came to 2 bases and at J to 4 bases, leaving 4 bases not matched to a gene. Germline CDR1 and CDR2: SGHNT and YYREEE (reference sequence). This CDR3 comprises 15 residues. CDR3 loop: CASSFAGGKYNEQFF. The CDR3, as DNA: TGTGCCAGCAGCTTTGCGGGAGGGAAGTACAATGAGCAGTTCTTC.

The chain links TRBV5-1 to TRBJ2-1; no clear D gene. Trimming shortened V by 1 base and J by 7 bases, and 9 bases separated the two germline ends. The germline V gene encodes CDR1 SGHRS and CDR2 YFSETQ. This CDR3 comprises 13 residues. The CDR3 DNA reads as TGCGCCAGCAGCTTGACAGTGTCGAATGAGCAGTTCTTC. Amino acid sequence: CASSLTVSNEQFF.

The rearrangement links TRBV6-1 to TRBJ2-2; 10 bases line up with TRBD2. With 3 bases clipped from V and 1 base from J, the junction kept 2 bases outside the gene matches. Germline loops: CDR1 MNHNS, CDR2 SASEGT. The CDR3 runs to 16 residues. The CDR3 loop reads CASSDTSGVNTGELFF. CDR3 coding DNA: TGTGCCAGCAGTGACACTAGCGGGGTGAACACCGGGGAGCTGTTTTTT.

This clone was observed a handful of times. The chain uses TRBV5-8 and TRBJ2-3, with D possibly TRBD1 on 5 matching bases. With 3 bases removed from V and 4 bases from J, the gap between germline ends came to 18 bases. The CDR3 contains 16 residues. Germline-derived CDR1 and CDR2 are SGHTS and YDEGEE. In DNA, the CDR3 is TGTGCCAGCAGCTCCCGGACATCCAGCATCTCAGATACGCAGTATTTT. Its protein is CASSSRTSSISDTQYF.

The V and J genes are TRBV19 and TRBJ2-1; TRBD2 aligns across 8 bases. Trimming cost V 7 bases and J 7 bases; bases outside gene matches: 9. Germline loops: CDR1 LNHDA, CDR2 SQIVND (reference sequence). The CDR3 loop spans 14 amino acids. The CDR3 DNA reads as TGTGCCAGTACCTCACGGGGGGGCCGGAATGAGCAGTTCTTC. It specifies CASTSRGGRNEQFF.

The chain carries TRBV10-1 and TRBJ2-5; D may be TRBD2 (6 bases). V lost 0 bases to trimming and J lost 0 bases, with 11 bases between them. The germline gives CDR1 WNHNN, CDR2 SYGVQD (reference sequence). This CDR3 contains 16 residues. The CDR3 spells CASSESSLANQETQYF. For the CDR3, the DNA is TGCGCCAGCAGTGAGTCGTCTCTAGCGAACCAAGAGACCCAGTACTTC.

This clone came up a few times. This rearrangement joins TRBV28 to TRBJ2-1; perhaps TRBD2 as D (6 bases). The CDR3 is 16 amino acids. The V and J ends lost 2 bases and 0 bases respectively, with 11 bases between them. CDR1 is MDHEN and CDR2 is SYDVKM in the germline V gene. CDR3 protein: CASSLKDYYSYNEQFF. CDR3 sequence (DNA): TGTGCCAGCAGTTTAAAGGACTACTACTCCTACAATGAGCAGTTCTTC.

The chain employs TRBV30 and TRBJ1-5; 9 nucleotides match TRBD1. Looked up from germline, CDR1 is GTSNPN and CDR2 is SVGIG (reference sequence). This CDR3 comprises 14 residues. V lost 0 bases, J lost 4 bases, and 1 base stayed unmatched. The CDR3 loop is CAWSVGTGNQPQHF. In nucleotides, the CDR3 is TGTGCCTGGAGTGTGGGGACAGGGAATCAGCCCCAGCATTTT.

J is TRBJ1-5 and V is TRBV2; D may be TRBD1 (6 bases). CDR1 is SNHLY and CDR2 is FYNNEI in the germline V gene. CDR3 length: 16 amino acids. V was clipped by 5 bases and J by 8 bases, with 22 bases between them. CDR3 residues: CASSSPGGRGDKPQHF. The CDR3 bases are TGTGCCAGCAGTTCCCCCGGTGGCAGGGGCGACAAGCCCCAGCATTTT.

This sequence joins TRBV5-1 and TRBJ2-5, with D uncertain. CDR3 length: 15 amino acids. Trimming pared 0 bases from V and 1 base from J, leaving 10 bases between. Germline loops: CDR1 SGHRS, CDR2 YFSETQ. The CDR3 coding sequence is TGCGCCAGCAGCTTGGACCCTATGCGCCAAGAGACCCAGTACTTC. Translation gives CASSLDPMRQETQYF.

The count of this clone is one. This chain joins TRBV2 and TRBJ2-3; D may be TRBD2 (7 bases). Germline V CDR1 and CDR2: SNHLY, FYNNEI. Trimming pared 10 bases from V and 7 bases from J, leaving 24 bases between. This CDR3 has 15 amino acids. This chain's CDR3 is CATSEVGGPVNTQYF. Written as DNA, the CDR3 is TGTGCCACCTCAGAAGTGGGGGGGCCAGTGAATACGCAGTATTTT. The variable domain in full, with the rest retrieved from reference TRBV2 and TRBJ2-3, is EPEVTQTPSHQVTQMGQEVILRCVPISNHLYFYWYRQILGQKVEFLVSFYNNEISEKSEIFDDQFSVERPDGSNFTLKIRSTKLEDSAMYFCATSEVGGPVNTQYFGPGTRLTVL.

The chain employs TRBV7-9 and TRBJ2-7; 7 nucleotides line up with TRBD1. Trimming cost V 2 bases and J 1 base; bases outside gene matches: 5. The CDR3 length is 15 residues. The V gene's germline CDR1 is SEHNR and CDR2 FQNEAQ (reference sequence). The CDR3 here is CASSLSWDRSYEQYF. The CDR3 DNA reads as TGTGCCAGCAGCTTATCGTGGGACAGATCCTACGAGCAGTACTTC. Complete variable domain (other parts from reference TRBV7-9 and TRBJ2-7): DTGVSQNPRHKITKRGQNVTFRCDPISEHNRLYWYRQTLGQGPEFLTYFQNEAQLEKSRLLSDRFSAERPKGSFSTLEIQRTEQGDSAMYLCASSLSWDRSYEQYFGPGTRLTVT.

The V and J genes are TRBV11-2 and TRBJ2-3, with 8 bases fitting TRBD1. V shed 5 bases and J 0 bases; nucleotides not matched to a gene: 4. CDR3 size: 15 residues. The germline gives CDR1 SGHAT, CDR2 FQNNGV. CDR3 loop: CASSRQGLSTDTQYF. CDR3 nucleotides: TGTGCCAGCAGCCGACAGGGGTTAAGCACAGATACGCAGTATTTT.